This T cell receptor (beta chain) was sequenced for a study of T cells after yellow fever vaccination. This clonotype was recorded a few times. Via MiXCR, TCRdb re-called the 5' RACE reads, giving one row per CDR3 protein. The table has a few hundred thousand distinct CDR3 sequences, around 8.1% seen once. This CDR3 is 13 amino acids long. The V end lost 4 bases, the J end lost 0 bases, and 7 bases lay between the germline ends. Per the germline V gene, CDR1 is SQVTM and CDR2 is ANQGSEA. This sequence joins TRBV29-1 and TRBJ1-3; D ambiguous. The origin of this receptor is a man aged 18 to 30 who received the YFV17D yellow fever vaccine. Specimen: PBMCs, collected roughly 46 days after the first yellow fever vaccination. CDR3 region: CSVGVSSGNTIYF. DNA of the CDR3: TGCAGCGTTGGCGTGAGCTCTGGAAACACCATATATTTT.